One sample yielded the 26 T cell receptor beta chains listed below, sequenced in a study of blood T cell repertoires in COVID-19. The assay was immunoSEQ multiplex PCR, and TCRdb's table has in-frame clones only and misses some. The table shows some 120,000 clones, with approximately 88% occurring only once. Specimen: peripheral blood. The receptors come from a woman aged 70-85 years with acute or convalescent COVID-19.

This clone appeared once. The gene calls are TRBV5-4 and TRBJ2-7; 8 bases map to TRBD1. The V gene's germline CDR1 is SGHNT and CDR2 YYREEE (reference sequence). This CDR3 comprises 13 residues. The V segment lost 5 bases and the J segment 5 bases; nucleotides outside the gene matches: 6. The CDR3 bases are TGTGCCAGCAGTCTCGCAGGGGGCCACGAGCAGTACTTC. Translating gives CASSLAGGHEQYF.

The rearrangement uses TRBV5-6 and TRBJ2-1, with 9 bases matching TRBD2. CDR1 and CDR2 (germline): SGHDT, YYEEEE. The CDR3 loop spans 16 amino acids. J was trimmed by 4 bases and V by 4 bases; bases with no gene match: 9. In DNA form, the CDR3 reads TGTGCCAGCAGCCCCGAGCGGGGGGCCCCTTACAATGAGCAGTTCTTC. Protein: CASSPERGAPYNEQFF. Based on the CDR3 plus reference TRBV5-6 and TRBJ2-1, the full variable domain is DAGVTQSPTHLIKTRGQQVTLRCSPKSGHDTVSWYQQALGQGPQFIFQYYEEEERQRGNFPDRFSGHQFPNYSSELNVNALLLGDSALYLCASSPERGAPYNEQFFGPGTRLTVL.

The V gene is TRBV4-1, the J gene TRBJ2-5; 8 nucleotides match TRBD2. Germline-derived CDR1 and CDR2 are MGHRA and YSYEKL. The ends lost 4 bases at V and 5 bases at J; junction bases unmatched: 9. The CDR3 runs 15 residues. CDR3 nucleotides: TGCGCCAGCAGCCTCACTAGCGGCGGATGGGAGACCCAGTACTTC. This codes for CASSLTSGGWETQYF.

The CDR3 DNA follows: TGTGCCAGCAGTGAAGCGCGGCTAGGGGGAGAGACCCAGTACTTC. Translation: CASSEARLGGETQYF. This rearrangement joins TRBV2 to TRBJ2-5, with D perhaps matching TRBD1 (6 bases). V shed 0 bases and J shed 4 bases, with 12 bases lying between them. The length of the CDR3 is 15 residues. Per germline, CDR1 SNHLY and CDR2 FYNNEI.

The chain carries TRBV7-9 and TRBJ1-2, with 7 bases identical to TRBD1. V was clipped by 4 bases and J by 7 bases; unmatched bases: 3. The germline gives CDR1 SEHNR, CDR2 FQNEAQ (reference sequence). The CDR3 covers 12 residues. In nucleotides, the CDR3 is TGTGCCAGCAGCTCGACAGGGAGTGGCTACACCTTC. Amino acid sequence: CASSSTGSGYTF.

V usage is TRBV2 and J usage is TRBJ1-5, with D perhaps matching TRBD1 (6 bases). Trimming left V 8 bases short and J 3 bases short, with 17 bases between. This CDR3 contains 15 residues. In germline, CDR1 is SNHLY, CDR2 FYNNEI. CDR3 amino acids: CASCLRRGFNQPQHF. The CDR3 DNA reads TGTGCCAGCTGCCTTCGCAGGGGATTCAATCAGCCCCAGCATTTT. Combining the CDR3 with reference TRBV2 and TRBJ1-5 gives the whole variable domain EPEVTQTPSHQVTQMGQEVILRCVPISNHLYFYWYRQILGQKVEFLVSFYNNEISEKSEIFDDQFSVERPDGSNFTLKIRSTKLEDSAMYFCASCLRRGFNQPQHFGDGTRLSIL.

The V and J genes are TRBV21-1 and TRBJ2-1; TRBD2 is taken as the D call from the table, unchecked against the DNA. TRBV21-1 is a known pseudogene. The CDR3 is made up of 17 amino acids. For the CDR3, the DNA is TGTGCCAGCAGCTTTAAAGGAGGGAATCAAGTGTACAATGAGCAGTTCTTC. This encodes CASSFKGGNQVYNEQFF.

The chain is built from TRBV7-7 and TRBJ2-5; no clear D. Germline V lookup: CDR1 SSHAT, CDR2 FNYEAQ (reference sequence). The CDR3 extends over 15 amino acids. Trimming cost V 1 base and J 1 base, with 10 bases left between them. CDR3 loop: CASSLGGLLQETQYF. CDR3 bases: TGTGCCAGCAGCTTAGGAGGCCTCCTCCAAGAGACCCAGTACTTC.

This clone was counted a single time. V gene TRBV6-5 combines with J gene TRBJ1-1; D unresolved. V gave up 7 bases and J gave up 5 bases, with 17 bases separating them. The germline V gene has CDR1 MNHEY and CDR2 SVGAGI. This CDR3 has 14 residues. DNA for the CDR3: TGTGCCAGCATCGCCCCGGGAGGAAGGACTGAAGCTTTCTTT. Protein: CASIAPGGRTEAFF.

CDR3: CASSLTSLSDTQYF. The CDR3 DNA reads TGTGCCAGCAGCTTGACTAGTCTCTCAGATACGCAGTATTTT. The genes are TRBV5-8 and TRBJ2-3; D is perhaps TRBD2 (5 bases). Trimming removed 1 base from V and 4 bases from J, with 10 bases in between. This CDR3 comprises 14 residues. Germline V gives CDR1 SGHTS, CDR2 YDEGEE.

This clone was observed a single time. The J gene is TRBJ2-7, the V gene TRBV28; a weak D match, TRBD2 (6 bases). The germline CDR1 and CDR2 sequences are MDHEN and SYDVKM. V lost 3 bases and J lost 0, with 6 bases in between. The CDR3 runs to 13 residues. CDR3 residues: CASSFGSSYEQYF. The DNA for the CDR3 is TGTGCCAGCAGTTTCGGGAGCTCCTACGAGCAGTACTTC.

The chain carries TRBV6-1 and TRBJ2-7, with D uncertain. This CDR3 comprises 15 residues. Germline CDR1 MNHNS, CDR2 SASEGT. Deletions cut 0 bases from V and 0 bases from J, with 9 bases between. The CDR3 here is CASSEAPTLSYEQYF. The CDR3 DNA reads TGTGCCAGCAGTGAAGCGCCGACTCTCTCCTACGAGCAGTACTTC.

This clone showed up just a few times. The V gene is TRBV5-1, the J gene TRBJ2-7, with D tentatively TRBD1 (6 bases). Germline V CDR1 and CDR2: SGHRS, YFSETQ. This CDR3 has 16 amino acids. Trimming cost V 0 bases and J 0 bases, with 13 bases left between them. CDR3 amino acids: CASSLGPTGSSYEQYF. The DNA for the CDR3 is TGCGCCAGCAGCTTGGGCCCGACAGGTAGCTCCTACGAGCAGTACTTC.

This chain uses TRBV12-5 with TRBJ2-7; 10 bases fit TRBD1. Per germline, CDR1 LGHNT and CDR2 FRNRAP. The CDR3 consists of 15 residues. V dropped 1 base and J dropped 1; count of bases not matched to a gene: 1. The CDR3, as DNA: TGTGCTAGTGGTTTGGGGACAGGGGGATCCTACGAGCAGTACTTC. Amino acid sequence: CASGLGTGGSYEQYF.

This chain uses TRBV5-6 with TRBJ1-5; 12 nucleotides match TRBD1. The CDR3 is 16 residues long. Trimming at V came to 0 bases and at J to 6 bases, leaving 4 bases not matched to a gene. CDR1 is SGHDT and CDR2 is YYEEEE in the germline V gene. In nucleotides, the CDR3 is TGTGCCAGCAGCTTGGAGGGGACAGGGGGCCGTCAGCCCCAGCATTTT. This codes for CASSLEGTGGRQPQHF.

The count of this clone is one. This sequence joins TRBV6-5 and TRBJ2-3; no definite D call. The CDR3 is made up of 13 amino acids. CDR1 is MNHEY, CDR2 SVGAGI, per germline. V was clipped by 7 bases and J by 3 bases, with 11 bases between them. CDR3 in amino acids: CASNPTGTDTQYF. The DNA for the CDR3 is TGTGCCAGCAACCCGACTGGGACAGATACGCAGTATTTT.

This chain links TRBV5-6 with TRBJ1-1, with D hard to call. CDR3 size: 13 residues. Germline loops: CDR1 SGHDT, CDR2 YYEEEE. The V and J ends lost 7 bases and 4 bases respectively, with 14 bases between them. The CDR3 here is CASLTGRGTEAFF. CDR3 in DNA: TGTGCCAGCCTGACGGGCCGGGGCACTGAAGCTTTCTTT.

The V call is TRBV2, the J call TRBJ2-7; 9 bases are a match to TRBD1. CDR1 SNHLY and CDR2 FYNNEI come from the germline V gene. This CDR3 contains 14 residues. V was clipped by 10 bases and J by 5 bases; unmatched bases: 12. The CDR3 bases are TGTGCCACCGGACCGGACAGGGGAGCCCACGAGCAGTACTTC. This codes for CATGPDRGAHEQYF.

This chain joins TRBV27 and TRBJ2-2; 14 bases map to TRBD2. The CDR3 length is 16 residues. V gave up 5 bases and J gave up 6 bases; unmatched junction bases: 5. Germline V gene sequence: CDR1 MNHEY, CDR2 SMNVEV (reference sequence). CDR3 DNA sequence: TGTGCCAGCAGTACGACTAGCGGGGGGGCCCCCGGGGAGCTGTTTTTT. Protein product: CASSTTSGGAPGELFF.

V and J are TRBV30 and TRBJ2-1; D is possibly TRBD1 (5 bases). CDR3 length: 12 amino acids. Trimming removed 2 bases at V and 16 bases at J, with 18 bases between. In germline, CDR1 is GTSNPN, CDR2 SVGIG (reference sequence). The CDR3 sequence is CAWSWGPEMIFF. The CDR3 coding sequence is TGTGCCTGGAGTTGGGGCCCTGAGATGATATTCTTC.

The rearrangement joins TRBV6-5 to TRBJ2-7, with D possibly being TRBD2 (6 bases). This CDR3 comprises 16 residues. Germline CDR1 and CDR2: MNHEY and SVGAGI. V was trimmed by 0 bases and J by 3 bases, leaving 15 bases between them. The DNA for the CDR3 is TGTGCCAGCAGTTACTCTCCCATCTCGGGGGACTACGAGCAGTACTTC. Its protein is CASSYSPISGDYEQYF.

In its sample, this clone was seen once. V is TRBV27 and J is TRBJ1-1, with D tentatively TRBD1 (5 bases). Germline lookup yields CDR1 MNHEY and CDR2 SMNVEV (reference sequence). V shed 2 bases and J shed 5 bases, with 9 bases lying between them. CDR3 length: 13 residues. This CDR3 reads CASSLKRGTEAFF. For the CDR3, the DNA is TGTGCCAGCAGTTTAAAGCGGGGGACTGAAGCTTTCTTT.

This rearrangement joins TRBV7-9 to TRBJ1-2; D is uncertain. The length of the CDR3 is 14 residues. Trimming left V 1 base short and J 6 bases short, with 12 bases between. CDR1 and CDR2 (germline): SEHNR, FQNEAQ (reference sequence). The DNA for the CDR3 is TGTGCCAGCAGCTTAGGGCCCATCCTCGATGGCTACACCTTC. As protein: CASSLGPILDGYTF.

The chain carries TRBV5-4 and TRBJ2-5; unclear D gene. V dropped 2 bases and J dropped 1 base, with 9 bases sitting between them. Germline lookup yields CDR1 SGHNT and CDR2 YYREEE (reference sequence). CDR3 size: 14 residues. In DNA, the CDR3 is TGTGCCAGCAGCTTAAGAACAATCCAAGAGACCCAGTACTTC. Translating it yields CASSLRTIQETQYF.

The gene calls are TRBV28 and TRBJ1-2; 9 bases match TRBD1. J was trimmed by 4 bases and V by 6 bases; bases with no gene match: 6. Germline CDR1 MDHEN, CDR2 SYDVKM. CDR3 length: 14 residues. Here the CDR3 reads CASRTGQGIYGYTF. The CDR3, as DNA: TGTGCCAGCAGGACTGGACAGGGGATCTATGGCTACACCTTC.

The table lists this clone with a few counts. The rearrangement joins TRBV7-6 to TRBJ2-3, with a weak D call TRBD1 (5 bases). CDR1 and CDR2 from the germline V gene are SGHVS and FNYEAQ. The CDR3 covers 15 residues. The ends were cut back, 5 bases at V and 4 bases at J, with 16 bases in the middle. CDR3 DNA sequence: TGTGCCAGCAGCCCTCGGAGACAGAAGGCAGATACGCAGTATTTT. Amino acid sequence: CASSPRRQKADTQYF.